The rows below give T cell receptor beta chains drawn from one sample of a study of vaccination effects on CD4 cells after COVID-19. Some clones are missing from TCRdb's copy, which holds only in-frame ones; the method was immunoSEQ multiplex PCR. The table includes about 66,000 clones, around 70% detected once. Their cognate antigens are unknown. The sequencing used CD4+ T cells from PBMCs cultured without peptide, collected after COVID-19 vaccination. The receptors come from a human donor who received a COVID-19 vaccine. Both conserved end residues are part of each CDR3. Fields, in order: V gene, clone size, J gene, CDR3 length, D gene, CDR3 DNA, CDR3 protein. D genes are given only for firm matches. Some rows mark clone size as missing; the rest say once, few, many or name a class of expanded clone.

v_call: TRBV6-1
clone_size: NA
j_call: TRBJ1-4
cdr3_length: 13
d_call: NA
cdr3_nt: TGTGCCAGCAGTGAACGGCCGGGGGAAAAACTGTTTTTT
cdr3_aa: CASSERPGEKLFF

v_call: TRBV2
clone_size: NA
j_call: TRBJ1-5
cdr3_length: 17
d_call: TRBD1
cdr3_nt: TGTGCCAGCAGTGTCGGACAGGGTCTTAATAGCAATCAGCCCCAGCATTTT
cdr3_aa: CASSVGQGLNSNQPQHF

v_call: TRBV7-2
clone_size: NA
j_call: TRBJ1-6
cdr3_length: 13
d_call: TRBD1
cdr3_nt: TGTGCCAGCAGCTTCGACAGGGGCTCGCCCCTCCACTTT
cdr3_aa: CASSFDRGSPLHF

v_call: TRBV3-1/TRBV3-2
clone_size: NA
j_call: TRBJ2-5
cdr3_length: 15
d_call: NA
cdr3_nt: TGTGCCAGCAGCCTGCCGTACGGTGGGCAAGAGACCCAGTACTTC
cdr3_aa: CASSLPYGGQETQYF

v_call: TRBV2
clone_size: NA
j_call: TRBJ1-2
cdr3_length: 13
d_call: TRBD1
cdr3_nt: TGTGCCAGCAGTGCAGGGGGTTTCTATGGCTACACCTTC
cdr3_aa: CASSAGGFYGYTF

v_call: TRBV28
clone_size: NA
j_call: TRBJ1-4
cdr3_length: 14
d_call: TRBD1
cdr3_nt: TGTGCCAGCAGTACCCGGACAGGGCTCGAAAAACTGTTTTTT
cdr3_aa: CASSTRTGLEKLFF

v_call: TRBV30
clone_size: NA
j_call: TRBJ1-4
cdr3_length: 13
d_call: NA
cdr3_nt: TGTGCCTGGAGTGCCAATCGGGGGGAAAAACTGTTTTTT
cdr3_aa: CAWSANRGEKLFF

v_call: TRBV3-1/TRBV3-2
clone_size: NA
j_call: TRBJ2-2
cdr3_length: 17
d_call: TRBD1
cdr3_nt: TGTGCCAGCAGCTCGCGGACAGGGGGCGCGAACACCGGGGAGCTGTTTTTT
cdr3_aa: CASSSRTGGANTGELFF

v_call: TRBV5-1
clone_size: NA
j_call: TRBJ2-5
cdr3_length: 16
d_call: NA
cdr3_nt: TGCGCCAGCAGCTTACGGCCGGGACTCCAACAAGAGACCCAGTACTTC
cdr3_aa: CASSLRPGLQQETQYF

v_call: TRBV4-3
clone_size: NA
j_call: TRBJ2-5
cdr3_length: 16
d_call: NA
cdr3_nt: TGCGCCAGCAGCCAAGACAGGTCCCTGGCCCAAGAGACCCAGTACTTC
cdr3_aa: CASSQDRSLAQETQYF

v_call: TRBV2
clone_size: NA
j_call: TRBJ1-1
cdr3_length: 11
d_call: NA
cdr3_nt: TGTGCCAGCACTGTATACACTGAAGCTTTCTTT
cdr3_aa: CASTVYTEAFF

v_call: TRBV6-6
clone_size: NA
j_call: TRBJ2-2
cdr3_length: 16
d_call: NA
cdr3_nt: TGTGCCAGCAGTAGAGTCGGACAGACTTCCACCGGGGAGCTGTTTTTT
cdr3_aa: CASSRVGQTSTGELFF

v_call: TRBV6-2/TRBV6-3
clone_size: few
j_call: TRBJ2-5
cdr3_length: 17
d_call: NA
cdr3_nt: TGTGCCAGCAGTTACGCTGGATACAACACAAAACAAGAGACCCAGTACTTC
cdr3_aa: CASSYAGYNTKQETQYF

v_call: TRBV6-5
clone_size: NA
j_call: TRBJ2-3
cdr3_length: 13
d_call: NA
cdr3_nt: TGTGCCAGTACCCTAGCGTCCCCAGATACGCAGTATTTT
cdr3_aa: CASTLASPDTQYF

v_call: TRBV9
clone_size: NA
j_call: TRBJ2-3
cdr3_length: 16
d_call: NA
cdr3_nt: TGTGCCAGCAGCGCGGTTATTACGGGGGAGGCAGATACGCAGTATTTT
cdr3_aa: CASSAVITGEADTQYF

v_call: TRBV7-2
clone_size: NA
j_call: TRBJ2-1
cdr3_length: 15
d_call: NA
cdr3_nt: TGTGCCAGCAGCTTAAGTCAGGACTCCTACAATGAGCAGTTCTTC
cdr3_aa: CASSLSQDSYNEQFF

v_call: TRBV7-9
clone_size: once
j_call: TRBJ2-1
cdr3_length: 17
d_call: NA
cdr3_nt: TGTGCCAGCAGTCCTACGGGCGGGGGCTTATCTGGGAATGAGCAGTTCTTC
cdr3_aa: CASSPTGGGLSGNEQFF

v_call: TRBV24-1
clone_size: NA
j_call: TRBJ2-2
cdr3_length: 16
d_call: TRBD1
cdr3_nt: TGTGCCACCAGTGAGGCGGGACAGGGAGGCACCGGGGAGCTGTTTTTT
cdr3_aa: CATSEAGQGGTGELFF

v_call: TRBV30
clone_size: NA
j_call: TRBJ1-1
cdr3_length: 14
d_call: NA
cdr3_nt: TGTGCCTGGAGAGGAGGACGGGGGAACACTGAAGCTTTCTTT
cdr3_aa: CAWRGGRGNTEAFF

v_call: TRBV7-2
clone_size: NA
j_call: TRBJ2-2
cdr3_length: 15
d_call: NA
cdr3_nt: TGTGCCAGCAGCTTCGGGACAAGTAACACCGGGGAGCTGTTTTTT
cdr3_aa: CASSFGTSNTGELFF

v_call: TRBV11-2
clone_size: NA
j_call: TRBJ2-2
cdr3_length: 14
d_call: TRBD2
cdr3_nt: TGTGCCAGCAGCTCGATCGGGGGGGCCGGGGAGCTGTTTTTT
cdr3_aa: CASSSIGGAGELFF

v_call: TRBV5-1
clone_size: NA
j_call: TRBJ1-6
cdr3_length: 16
d_call: NA
cdr3_nt: TGCGCCAGCAGCCAACAGACGAGCTCCTATAATTCACCCCTCCACTTT
cdr3_aa: CASSQQTSSYNSPLHF

v_call: TRBV6-5
clone_size: NA
j_call: TRBJ1-3
cdr3_length: 13
d_call: TRBD1
cdr3_nt: TGTGCCAGCAGGGGGACAGGGGGAAACACCATATATTTT
cdr3_aa: CASRGTGGNTIYF

v_call: TRBV9
clone_size: NA
j_call: TRBJ1-1
cdr3_length: 14
d_call: TRBD1
cdr3_nt: TGTGCCAGCAGCCTGACAGGGGACCCCACTGAAGCTTTCTTT
cdr3_aa: CASSLTGDPTEAFF

v_call: TRBV12-5
clone_size: NA
j_call: TRBJ1-1
cdr3_length: 13
d_call: TRBD1
cdr3_nt: TGTGCTAGTGCCACGGACAGGGGAGCTGAAGCTTTCTTT
cdr3_aa: CASATDRGAEAFF

v_call: TRBV7-2
clone_size: NA
j_call: TRBJ1-1
cdr3_length: 15
d_call: NA
cdr3_nt: TGTGCCAGCAGCTTAGTTAGCCGGGTAGGCACTGAAGCTTTCTTT
cdr3_aa: CASSLVSRVGTEAFF

v_call: TRBV6-5
clone_size: NA
j_call: TRBJ2-3
cdr3_length: 15
d_call: NA
cdr3_nt: TGTGCCAGCAGTTACGGTGTTGGAAGCACAGATACGCAGTATTTT
cdr3_aa: CASSYGVGSTDTQYF